This T cell receptor (beta chain) was recovered during a study of vaccination and CD4 T cells after COVID-19. About the research overall: Collection of post-vaccine samples followed dose two by a median about 75 days, spanning a range of 14 to 241.

With the Oncomine TCR Beta short-read assay, DNA from cultured CD4+ T cells was sequenced. TCRdb reanalysed the PCR reads using MiXCR and keeps one entry per CDR3 protein. The repertoire includes approximately 20,000 distinct CDR3 sequences, approximately 40% of them detected once, and 25% to 35% sits in the top ten. This clonotype was detected only once. Antigen: not known. Findings of the study overall: Median SARS-CoV-2-reactive clonotypes rose from approximately 21 to 38, not significantly.

The CDR3 loop spans 15 amino acids. V shed 0 bases, J shed 10 bases, and the junction held 7 bases outside the gene matches. Treatment indicated: roughly 10-day PBMC culture with coronavirus spike peptide pools or control peptides (ViraFEST assay). The chain uses TRBV12-3 or TRBV12-4 and TRBJ2-5, with TRBD2 identical over 11 bases. Here the sequenced sample was CD4+ T cells from blood, cultured in vitro, taken before SARS-CoV-2 vaccination. The TCR sequence derives from a human donor who received a COVID-19 vaccine. CDR3 DNA sequence: TGTGCCAGCAGTTTAGCGGGTAGCGGGGGGGCTGGCCAGTACTTC. Translated: CASSLAGSGGAGQYF.